The 23 T cell receptor beta chains presented below share a single source sample, sequenced in a study of response to subunit inactivated influenza vaccine. TCRdb used MiXCR to reprocess the RT-PCR reads, holding one entry per CDR3 protein. The data hold approximately 500,000 distinct CDR3 sequences, with 20% to 25% observed a single time. Separately, the same data were catalogued under a study of T cells expressing NK-cell markers. This second study notes: Generation of TCR beta cDNA was performed by 5'RACE template switching incorporating UMIs.

Here the sequenced sample was CD4+ T cells sorted from PBMCs, taken 12 days after vaccination. The receptors stem from a man between 45 and 60 years old who received an inactivated influenza vaccine.

This chain uses TRBV12-3 or TRBV12-4 with TRBJ2-1; D gene ambiguous. Between the trimmed V and J ends, which lost 10 bases and 4 bases, there was a span of 8 bases. This CDR3 has 11 amino acids. Written as DNA, the CDR3 is TGTGCCACGAGACCATACAATGAGCAGTTCTTC. This encodes CATRPYNEQFF.

The rearrangement links TRBV24-1 to TRBJ2-3; TRBD1 might be the D (5 bases). This CDR3 region has 18 residues. Between the trimmed V and J ends, which lost 4 bases and 1 base, there was a span of 20 bases. Germline CDR1 reads KGHDR; CDR2 reads SFDVKD. CDR3 coding DNA: TGTGCCACCAGTGACCCAATCCCAGGTCTCAGGGGCACAGATACGCAGTATTTT. This sequence encodes CATSDPIPGLRGTDTQYF.

The chain joins TRBV7-2 to TRBJ2-2, with 8 bases aligning to TRBD1. Germline CDR1 is SGHTA and CDR2 is FQGNSA. Unmatched junction bases numbered 8, after V lost 5 bases and J lost 6 bases. This CDR3 spans 15 amino acids. CDR3 loop: CASSLIPGGAGELFF. The CDR3 DNA sequence: TGTGCCAGCAGCCTCATACCAGGGGGCGCCGGGGAGCTGTTTTTT.

The genes are TRBV5-1 and TRBJ2-2; 7 bases align to TRBD2. Per germline, CDR1 SGHRS and CDR2 YFSETQ. V gave up 1 base and J gave up 5 bases; unmatched junction bases: 11. The CDR3 runs 17 residues. The CDR3 reads CASSLTTSTLRTGELFF. Written as DNA, the CDR3 is TGCGCCAGCAGCTTGACGACTAGCACTCTACGGACCGGGGAGCTGTTTTTT.

As concerns this clonotype: It may be a read error: a sequence one base away is much more abundant. V usage is TRBV12-3 or TRBV12-4 and J usage is TRBJ2-7; D is undetermined. This CDR3 region has 11 residues. V was cut by 5 bases and J by 3 bases, with 5 bases left in between. CDR3 in DNA: TGTGCCAGCAGTATAATCTACGAGCAGTACTTC. Residues: CASSIIYEQYF.

CDR3 in DNA: TGTGCCAGCAGCGAACAGGGATCCACCGGGGAGCTGTTTTTT. It translates to CASSEQGSTGELFF. The chain joins TRBV3-1 to TRBJ2-2; the D gene is possibly TRBD1 (6 bases). Deletions cut 5 bases from V and 4 bases from J, with 11 bases between. The germline V gene encodes CDR1 LGHDT and CDR2 YNNKEL (reference sequence). The CDR3 extends over 14 amino acids.

The V and J genes are TRBV6-2 or TRBV6-3 and TRBJ1-1; a possible D gene is TRBD1 (5 bases). The germline V gene encodes CDR1 MNHEY and CDR2 SVGEGT. Trimming pared 3 bases from V and 2 bases from J, leaving 19 bases between. The CDR3 length is 17 residues. Here the CDR3 reads CASSYRFGGAANTEAFF. CDR3 bases: TGTGCCAGCAGTTATCGGTTTGGAGGGGCCGCTAACACTGAAGCTTTCTTT.

This clonotype was recorded at least ten times. The chain employs TRBV25-1 and TRBJ2-3, with D maybe TRBD2 (6 bases). Between the trimmed V and J ends, which lost 3 bases and 12 bases, there was a span of 19 bases. CDR3 length: 14 amino acids. Per germline, CDR1 MGHDK and CDR2 SYGVNS. The CDR3 DNA is TGTGCCAGCAGTGAGGTGGGGGGTGGACGTATTCAGTATTTT. Protein product: CASSEVGGGRIQYF. Supplemented by reference TRBV25-1 and TRBJ2-3, the full variable domain reads EADIYQTPRYLVIGTGKKITLECSQTMGHDKMYWYQQDPGMELHLIHYSYGVNSTEKGDLSSESTVSRIRTEHFPLTLESARPSHTSQYLCASSEVGGGRIQYFGPGTRLTVL.

J is TRBJ1-5 and V is TRBV29-1; D uncertain. Germline CDR1 and CDR2: SQVTM and ANQGSEA. Trimming cost V 4 bases and J 2 bases, with 9 bases left between them. This CDR3 contains 13 residues. CDR3 sequence reads: CSVGSGGNQPQHF. CDR3 DNA sequence: TGCAGCGTTGGGTCCGGTGGCAATCAGCCCCAGCATTTT. Together with reference TRBV29-1 and TRBJ1-5, the CDR3 gives the full variable domain: SAVISQKPSRDICQRGTSLTIQCQVDSQVTMMFWYRQQPGQSLTLIATANQGSEATYESGFVIDKFPISRPNLTFSTLTVSNMSPEDSSIYLCSVGSGGNQPQHFGDGTRLSIL.

The table lists this clonotype with a few counts. The gene calls are TRBV2 and TRBJ1-6; D is uncertain. The CDR3 extends over 17 amino acids. The V gene's germline CDR1 is SNHLY and CDR2 FYNNEI. V gave up 8 bases and J gave up 0 bases, with 17 bases separating them. For the CDR3, the DNA is TGTGCCAGCGTCAGTAACTTCGGCGTCTCCTATAATTCACCCCTCCACTTT. Residues: CASVSNFGVSYNSPLHF.

V and J are TRBV29-1 and TRBJ2-5; D is possibly TRBD1 or TRBD2 (5 bases each). V dropped 6 bases and J dropped 0 bases, with 20 bases sitting between them. The CDR3 totals 16 residues. Looked up from germline, CDR1 is SQVTM and CDR2 is ANQGSEA. CDR3 DNA: TGCAGCGTGGTCGTACGGGACCCATGGCACCAAGAGACCCAGTACTTC. It specifies CSVVVRDPWHQETQYF.

CDR3 nucleotides: TGCAGCGGACAGGGCCCCCGTGAAGCTTTCTTT. It yields the protein CSGQGPREAFF. The chain couples TRBV29-1 to TRBJ1-1; 7 bases match TRBD1. CDR3 length: 11 amino acids. After removal of 7 bases from V and 7 bases from J, the junction contained 6 bases not matched to a gene. Germline loops: CDR1 SQVTM, CDR2 ANQGSEA.

This chain uses TRBV20-1 with TRBJ2-3; no clear D gene. V dropped 1 base and J dropped 2 bases, with 7 bases sitting between them. CDR1 and CDR2 (germline): DFQATT, SNEGSKA (reference sequence). The CDR3 has 13 amino acids. The CDR3: CSARGVNTDTQYF. The CDR3 coding sequence is TGCAGTGCTAGAGGAGTCAACACAGATACGCAGTATTTT.

The chain uses TRBV6-1 and TRBJ2-3; no clear D gene. Trimming removed 7 bases at V and 5 bases at J, with 7 bases between. The CDR3 is made up of 11 amino acids. Germline assignment: CDR1 MNHNS and CDR2 SASEGT. The CDR3 sequence is CASKDQDTQYF. The CDR3 coding sequence is TGTGCCAGCAAGGATCAAGATACGCAGTATTTT.

This clonotype was counted at least ten times. The V call is TRBV18, the J call TRBJ2-5; D call uncertain. Germline CDR1 is KGHSH and CDR2 is LQKENI. V was trimmed by 8 bases and J by 2 bases, leaving 6 bases between them. The CDR3 length is 11 residues. The CDR3 spells CASSPQETQYF. The CDR3, as DNA: TGTGCCAGCAGCCCTCAAGAGACCCAGTACTTC.

This clonotype was recorded a few times. V usage is TRBV12-3 or TRBV12-4 and J usage is TRBJ2-5, with D uncertain. The CDR3 totals 16 residues. Trimming removed 5 bases at V and 2 bases at J, with 18 bases between. CDR3 in DNA: TGTGCCAGCAGTCTACGATGGGGTATTGGACAAGAGACCCAGTACTTC. Translating gives CASSLRWGIGQETQYF.

The chain carries TRBV12-5 and TRBJ2-5; TRBD2 aligns across 7 bases. There are 14 residues in the CDR3. The germline gives CDR1 LGHNT, CDR2 FRNRAP. V lost 5 bases, J lost 4 bases, and 7 bases stayed unmatched. The CDR3 loop reads CASGTGRGTETQYF. CDR3 DNA: TGTGCTAGTGGTACCGGGCGGGGGACAGAGACCCAGTACTTC.

This chain joins TRBV29-1 and TRBJ2-5, with D possibly TRBD1 on 6 matching bases. Germline loops: CDR1 SQVTM, CDR2 ANQGSEA. V lost 4 bases and J lost 2, with 14 bases in between. The CDR3 is 14 residues long. In nucleotides, the CDR3 is TGCAGCGTTGGGTCCAGGGGCCGGCAAGAGACCCAGTACTTC. It specifies CSVGSRGRQETQYF.

This chain connects TRBV5-1 to TRBJ1-2; 7 nucleotides line up with TRBD1. Trimming took 3 bases from V and 7 from J; bases not matched to a gene: 3. Germline CDR1 reads SGHRS; CDR2 reads YFSETQ. The length of the CDR3 is 12 residues. The CDR3 here is CASSSGGSGYTF. CDR3 bases: TGCGCCAGCAGCTCAGGGGGGTCTGGCTACACCTTC. Full variable domain (remainder filled in from reference TRBV5-1 and TRBJ1-2): KAGVTQTPRYLIKTRGQQVTLSCSPISGHRSVSWYQQTPGQGLQFLFEYFSETQRNKGNFPGRFSGRQFSNSRSEMNVSTLELGDSALYLCASSSGGSGYTFGSGTRLTVV.

This clonotype was seen a handful of times. The CDR3 sequence is CSAREERGLTTDTQYF. The CDR3 nucleotides are TGCAGTGCTAGAGAGGAAAGGGGACTAACCACAGATACGCAGTATTTT. The V call is TRBV20-1, the J call TRBJ2-3, with 7 nucleotides matching TRBD2. Trimming at V came to 0 bases and at J to 2 bases, leaving 8 bases not matched to a gene. Germline V gives CDR1 DFQATT, CDR2 SNEGSKA (reference sequence). The CDR3 length is 16 residues.

V is TRBV20-1 and J is TRBJ1-1, with unresolved D. V gave up 3 bases and J gave up 0 bases, with 8 bases separating them. Germline assignment: CDR1 DFQATT and CDR2 SNEGSKA (reference sequence). This CDR3 spans 13 amino acids. Written as DNA, the CDR3 is TGCAGTGCTAGTCCCCCAGTGAACACTGAAGCTTTCTTT. Protein: CSASPPVNTEAFF.

V gene TRBV20-1 combines with J gene TRBJ2-2; 11 bases fit TRBD2. The CDR3 is 14 residues long. Trimming removed 4 bases from V and 6 bases from J; junction bases left unmatched: 4. Germline V gene lookup returns CDR1 DFQATT and CDR2 SNEGSKA (reference sequence). The CDR3 spells CSAIAGGSAGELFF. DNA for the CDR3: TGCAGTGCTATAGCGGGAGGGAGCGCCGGGGAGCTGTTTTTT.

The rearrangement links TRBV6-1 to TRBJ2-3, with TRBD1 matching 9 bases. This CDR3 has 16 amino acids. The trim removed 10 bases at V and 1 base at J, leaving 12 bases unmatched. Looked up from germline, CDR1 is MNHNS and CDR2 is SASEGT. CDR3 amino acids: CATGQGLFFRTDTQYF. CDR3 DNA sequence: TGTGCCACAGGACAGGGGCTGTTTTTTCGCACAGATACGCAGTATTTT.